This note documents a single T cell receptor (beta chain) sequence. This record belongs to a study of cytomegalovirus exposure and HLA in healthy donors. Data came from immunoSEQ multiplex PCR; TCRdb stores just in-frame clones and leaves some out. The data show around 150,000 clones, with approximately 96% seen just once and about 0.89% held by the top ten. The CDR3 is 15 residues long. J lost 5 bases, V lost 0 bases, and 3 bases had no gene match. The germline V gene encodes CDR1 WNHNN and CDR2 SYGVQD (reference sequence). The genes are TRBV10-1 and TRBJ1-4; 7 bases line up with TRBD1. Sample: PBMCs. The TCR was taken from a woman between 18 and 29 years old in good health and CMV-seronegative. The CDR3, as DNA: TGCGCCAGCAGTGAGTCGACAGGGCAGAATGAAAAACTGTTTTTT. Amino acid sequence: CASSESTGQNEKLFF.